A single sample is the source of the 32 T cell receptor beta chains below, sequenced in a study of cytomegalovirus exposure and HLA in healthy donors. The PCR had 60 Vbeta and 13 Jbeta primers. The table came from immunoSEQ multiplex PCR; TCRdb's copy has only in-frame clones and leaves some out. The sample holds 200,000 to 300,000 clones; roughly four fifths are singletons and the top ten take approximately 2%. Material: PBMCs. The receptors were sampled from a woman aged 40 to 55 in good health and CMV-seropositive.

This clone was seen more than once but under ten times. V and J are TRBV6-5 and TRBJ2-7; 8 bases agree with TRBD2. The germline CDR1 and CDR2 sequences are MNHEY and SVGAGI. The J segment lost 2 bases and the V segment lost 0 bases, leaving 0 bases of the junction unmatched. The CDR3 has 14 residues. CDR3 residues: CASSYSTSAYEQYF. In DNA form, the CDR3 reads TGTGCCAGCAGTTACTCGACTAGCGCCTACGAGCAGTACTTC.

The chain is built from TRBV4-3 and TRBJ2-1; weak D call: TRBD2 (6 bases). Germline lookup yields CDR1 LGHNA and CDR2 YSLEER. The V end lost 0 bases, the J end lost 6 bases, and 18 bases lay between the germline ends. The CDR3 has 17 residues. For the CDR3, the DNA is TGCGCCAGCAGCCAAGATATTTTGGCGGGGTCTGTCAATGAGCAGTTCTTC. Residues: CASSQDILAGSVNEQFF.

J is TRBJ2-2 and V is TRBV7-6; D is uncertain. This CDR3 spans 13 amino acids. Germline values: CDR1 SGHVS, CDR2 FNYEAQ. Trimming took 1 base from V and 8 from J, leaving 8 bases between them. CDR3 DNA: TGTGCCAGCAGCTTAGACGGTTCTGGGGAGCTGTTTTTT. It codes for CASSLDGSGELFF.

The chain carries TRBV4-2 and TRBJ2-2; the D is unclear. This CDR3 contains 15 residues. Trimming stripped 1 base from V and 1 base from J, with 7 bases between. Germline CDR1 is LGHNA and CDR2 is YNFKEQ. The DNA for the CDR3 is TGTGCCAGCAGCCAAGTTGAGGAGAACACCGGGGAGCTGTTTTTT. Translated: CASSQVEENTGELFF.

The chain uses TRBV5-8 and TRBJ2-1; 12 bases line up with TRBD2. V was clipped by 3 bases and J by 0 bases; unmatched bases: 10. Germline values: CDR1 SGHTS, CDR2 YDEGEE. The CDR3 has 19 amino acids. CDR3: CASSSPGTSGRSSYNEQFF. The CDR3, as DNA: TGTGCCAGCAGCTCCCCCGGGACTAGCGGGCGGAGCTCCTACAATGAGCAGTTCTTC.

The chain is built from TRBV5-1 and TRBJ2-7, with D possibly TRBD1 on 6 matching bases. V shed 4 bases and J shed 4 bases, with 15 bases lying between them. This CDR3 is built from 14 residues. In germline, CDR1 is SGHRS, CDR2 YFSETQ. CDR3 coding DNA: TGCGCCAGCAGCCCCACAGGGATCCCGTACGAGCAGTACTTC. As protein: CASSPTGIPYEQYF.

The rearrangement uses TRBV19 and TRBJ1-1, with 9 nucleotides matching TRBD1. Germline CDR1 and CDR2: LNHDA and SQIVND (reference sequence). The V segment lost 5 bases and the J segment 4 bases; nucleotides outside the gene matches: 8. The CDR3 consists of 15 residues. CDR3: CASSVTGGEATEAFF. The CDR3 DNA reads TGTGCCAGTAGTGTTACAGGGGGCGAGGCCACTGAAGCTTTCTTT.

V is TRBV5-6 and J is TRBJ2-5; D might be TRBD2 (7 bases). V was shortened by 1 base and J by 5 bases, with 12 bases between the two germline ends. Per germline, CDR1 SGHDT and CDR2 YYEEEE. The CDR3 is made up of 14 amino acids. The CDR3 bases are TGTGCCAGCAGCTTGATGGCGGGGGCCGAGACCCAGTACTTC. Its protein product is CASSLMAGAETQYF.

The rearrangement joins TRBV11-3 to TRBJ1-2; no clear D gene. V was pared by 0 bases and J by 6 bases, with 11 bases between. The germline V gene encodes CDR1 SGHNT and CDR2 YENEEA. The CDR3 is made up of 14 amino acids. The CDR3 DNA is TGTGCCAGCAGCTTAGATTTTACGAGCAATGGCTACACCTTC. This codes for CASSLDFTSNGYTF.

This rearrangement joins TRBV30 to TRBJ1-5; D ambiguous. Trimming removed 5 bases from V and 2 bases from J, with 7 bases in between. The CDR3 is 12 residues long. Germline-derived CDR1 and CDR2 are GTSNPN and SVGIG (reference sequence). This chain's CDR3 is CAWGPGNQPQHF. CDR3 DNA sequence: TGTGCCTGGGGGCCGGGCAATCAGCCCCAGCATTTT.

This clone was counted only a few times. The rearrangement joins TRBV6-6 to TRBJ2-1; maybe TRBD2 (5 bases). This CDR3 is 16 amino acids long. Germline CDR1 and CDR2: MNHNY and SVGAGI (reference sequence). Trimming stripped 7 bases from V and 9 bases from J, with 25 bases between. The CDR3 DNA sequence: TGTGCCAGCACACTATCGTCGGCTAGCACTTGGGGTGAGCAGTTCTTC. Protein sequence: CASTLSSASTWGEQFF.

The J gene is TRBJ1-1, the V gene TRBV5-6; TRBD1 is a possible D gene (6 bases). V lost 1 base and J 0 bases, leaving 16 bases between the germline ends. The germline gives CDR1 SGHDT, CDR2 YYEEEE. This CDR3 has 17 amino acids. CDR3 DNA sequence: TGTGCCAGCAGCTTGAGAGGACAGCTTCTCATGAACACTGAAGCTTTCTTT. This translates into CASSLRGQLLMNTEAFF. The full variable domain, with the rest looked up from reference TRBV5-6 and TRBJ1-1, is DAGVTQSPTHLIKTRGQQVTLRCSPKSGHDTVSWYQQALGQGPQFIFQYYEEEERQRGNFPDRFSGHQFPNYSSELNVNALLLGDSALYLCASSLRGQLLMNTEAFFGQGTRLTVV.

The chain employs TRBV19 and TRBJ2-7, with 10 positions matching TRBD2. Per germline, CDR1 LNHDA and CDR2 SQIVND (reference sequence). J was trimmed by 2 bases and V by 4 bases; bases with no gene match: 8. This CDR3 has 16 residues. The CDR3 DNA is TGTGCCAGTAGTAAGTCCCGGACTAGCGGAACCTACGAGCAGTACTTC. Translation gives CASSKSRTSGTYEQYF. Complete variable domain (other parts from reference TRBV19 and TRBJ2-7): DGGITQSPKYLFRKEGQNVTLSCEQNLNHDAMYWYRQDPGQGLRLIYYSQIVNDFQKGDIAEGYSVSREKKESFPLTVTSAQKNPTAFYLCASSKSRTSGTYEQYFGPGTRLTVT.

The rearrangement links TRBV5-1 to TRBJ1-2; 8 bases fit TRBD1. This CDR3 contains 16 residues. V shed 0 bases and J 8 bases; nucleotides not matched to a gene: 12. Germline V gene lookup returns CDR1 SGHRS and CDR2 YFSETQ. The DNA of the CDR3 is TGCGCCAGCAGCTTGGAAGTAAGCAGGGGGCTAGGAGGCTACACCTTC. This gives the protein CASSLEVSRGLGGYTF.

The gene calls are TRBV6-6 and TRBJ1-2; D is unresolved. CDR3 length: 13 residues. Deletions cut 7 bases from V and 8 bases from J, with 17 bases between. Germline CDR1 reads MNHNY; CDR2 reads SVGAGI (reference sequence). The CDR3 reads CASTLQPFEGYTF. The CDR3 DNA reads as TGTGCCAGCACCTTACAGCCGTTCGAAGGCTACACCTTC.

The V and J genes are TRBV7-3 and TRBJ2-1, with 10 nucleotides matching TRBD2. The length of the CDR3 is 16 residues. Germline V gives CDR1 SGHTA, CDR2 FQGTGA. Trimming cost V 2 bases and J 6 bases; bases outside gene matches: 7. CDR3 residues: CASSLAWASGSNEQFF. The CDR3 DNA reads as TGTGCCAGCAGCTTAGCGTGGGCTAGCGGGAGCAATGAGCAGTTCTTC.

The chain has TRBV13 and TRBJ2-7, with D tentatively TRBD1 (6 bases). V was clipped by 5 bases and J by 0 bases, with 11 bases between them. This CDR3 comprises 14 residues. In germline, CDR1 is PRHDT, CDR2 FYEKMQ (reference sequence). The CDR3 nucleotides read TGTGCCAGCAGCGCCGGACAGAGCTCCTACGAGCAGTACTTC. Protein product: CASSAGQSSYEQYF. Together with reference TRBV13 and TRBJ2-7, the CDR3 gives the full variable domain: AAGVIQSPRHLIKEKRETATLKCYPIPRHDTVYWYQQGPGQDPQFLISFYEKMQSDKGSIPDRFSAQQFSDYHSELNMSSLELGDSALYFCASSAGQSSYEQYFGPGTRLTVT.

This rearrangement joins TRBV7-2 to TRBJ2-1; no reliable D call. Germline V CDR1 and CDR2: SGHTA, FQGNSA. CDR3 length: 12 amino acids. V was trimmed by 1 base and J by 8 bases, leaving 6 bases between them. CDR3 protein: CASSLVIYEQFF. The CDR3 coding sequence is TGTGCCAGCAGCTTAGTTATCTATGAGCAGTTCTTC.

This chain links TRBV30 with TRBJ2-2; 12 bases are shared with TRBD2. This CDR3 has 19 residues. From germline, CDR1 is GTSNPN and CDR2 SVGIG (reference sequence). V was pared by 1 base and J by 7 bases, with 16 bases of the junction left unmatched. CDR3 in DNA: TGTGCCTGGAGTGGGTCTCCGGGACTAGCGGGTGCCGGGGGCGGGGAGCTGTTTTTT. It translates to CAWSGSPGLAGAGGGELFF. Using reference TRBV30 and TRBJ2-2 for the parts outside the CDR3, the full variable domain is SQTIHQWPATLVQPVGSPLSLECTVEGTSNPNLYWYRQAAGRGLQLLFYSVGIGQISSEVPQNLSASRPQDRQFILSSKKLLLSDSGFYLCAWSGSPGLAGAGGGELFFGEGSRLTVL.

The CDR3 protein is CASTSRTTNEKLFF. Written as DNA, the CDR3 is TGTGCCAGCACCTCCAGAACAACTAATGAAAAACTGTTTTTT. The rearrangement joins TRBV2 to TRBJ1-4, with D hard to call. With 7 bases removed from V and 0 bases from J, the gap between germline ends came to 9 bases. This CDR3 region has 14 residues. CDR1 and CDR2 (germline): SNHLY, FYNNEI.

In DNA form, the CDR3 reads TGTGCCAGCAGCTTGGCGGCCTTGACTTACGAGCAGTACTTC. Amino acids: CASSLAALTYEQYF. The chain employs TRBV7-2 and TRBJ2-7; D is uncertain. This CDR3 has 14 amino acids. Per germline, CDR1 SGHTA and CDR2 FQGNSA. V was clipped by 3 bases and J by 4 bases, with 13 bases between them.

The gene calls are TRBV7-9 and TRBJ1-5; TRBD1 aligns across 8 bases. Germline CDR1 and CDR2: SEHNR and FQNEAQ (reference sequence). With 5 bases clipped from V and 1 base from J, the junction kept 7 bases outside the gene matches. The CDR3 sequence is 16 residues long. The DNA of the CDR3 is TGTGCCAGCAGCCCCATCCAGGGGGCGAGCAATCAGCCCCAGCATTTT. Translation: CASSPIQGASNQPQHF.

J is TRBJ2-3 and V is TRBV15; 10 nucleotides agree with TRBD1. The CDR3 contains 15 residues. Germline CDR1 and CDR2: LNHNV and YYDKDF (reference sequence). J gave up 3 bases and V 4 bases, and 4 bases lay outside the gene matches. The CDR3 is CATSNRDRGTDTQYF. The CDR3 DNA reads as TGTGCCACCAGCAACCGGGACAGGGGAACAGATACGCAGTATTTT.

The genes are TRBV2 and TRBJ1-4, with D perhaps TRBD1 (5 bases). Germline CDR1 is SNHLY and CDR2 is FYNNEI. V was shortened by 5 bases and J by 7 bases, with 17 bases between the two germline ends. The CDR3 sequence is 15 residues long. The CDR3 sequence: CASSSQGLVGEKLFF. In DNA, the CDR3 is TGTGCCAGCAGTTCGCAGGGCTTGGTAGGTGAAAAACTGTTTTTT.

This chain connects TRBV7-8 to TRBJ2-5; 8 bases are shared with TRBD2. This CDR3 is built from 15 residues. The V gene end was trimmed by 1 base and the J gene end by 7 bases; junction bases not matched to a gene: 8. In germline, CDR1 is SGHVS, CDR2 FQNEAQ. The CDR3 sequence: CASSLGAGATGTQYF. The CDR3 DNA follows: TGTGCCAGCAGCTTAGGAGCGGGAGCGACGGGGACCCAGTACTTC. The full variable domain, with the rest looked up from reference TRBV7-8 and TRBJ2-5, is GAGVSQSPRYKVAKRGQDVALRCDPISGHVSLFWYQQALGQGPEFLTYFQNEAQLDKSGLPSDRFFAERPEGSVSTLKIQRTQQEDSAVYLCASSLGAGATGTQYFGPGTRLLVL.

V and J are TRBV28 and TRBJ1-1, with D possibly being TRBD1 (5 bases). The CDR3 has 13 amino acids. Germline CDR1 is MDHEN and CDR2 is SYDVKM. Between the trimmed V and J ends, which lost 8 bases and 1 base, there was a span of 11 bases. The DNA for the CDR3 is TGTGCCAGCCGACCGGACACGAACACTGAAGCTTTCTTT. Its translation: CASRPDTNTEAFF.

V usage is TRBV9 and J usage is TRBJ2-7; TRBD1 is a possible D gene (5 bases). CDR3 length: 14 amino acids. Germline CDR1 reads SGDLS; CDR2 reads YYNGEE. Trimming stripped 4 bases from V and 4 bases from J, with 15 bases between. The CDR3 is CASSPHLGAYEQYF. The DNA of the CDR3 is TGTGCCAGCAGCCCACACCTTGGGGCTTACGAGCAGTACTTC.

The CDR3 loop reads CASGQGLRNEKLFF. The DNA of the CDR3 is TGTGCCAGCGGACAGGGTCTTCGGAATGAAAAACTGTTTTTT. The chain uses TRBV5-6 and TRBJ1-4; 8 positions agree with TRBD1. CDR1 and CDR2 (germline): SGHDT, YYEEEE. This CDR3 contains 14 residues. Trimming removed 7 bases from V and 5 bases from J; junction bases left unmatched: 7.

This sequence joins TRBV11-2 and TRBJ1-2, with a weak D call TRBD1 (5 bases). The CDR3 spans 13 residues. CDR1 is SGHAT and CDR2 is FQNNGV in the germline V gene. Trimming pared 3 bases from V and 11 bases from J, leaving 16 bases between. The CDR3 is CASSFEGLWEYTF. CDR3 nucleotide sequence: TGTGCCAGCAGCTTTGAGGGACTCTGGGAATACACCTTC.

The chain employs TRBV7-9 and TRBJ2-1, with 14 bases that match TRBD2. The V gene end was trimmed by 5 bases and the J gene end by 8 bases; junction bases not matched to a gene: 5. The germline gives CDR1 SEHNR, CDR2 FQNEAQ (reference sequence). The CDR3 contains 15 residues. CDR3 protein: CASSLGLAGAYEQFF. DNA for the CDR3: TGTGCCAGCAGCCTGGGACTAGCGGGAGCTTATGAGCAGTTCTTC.

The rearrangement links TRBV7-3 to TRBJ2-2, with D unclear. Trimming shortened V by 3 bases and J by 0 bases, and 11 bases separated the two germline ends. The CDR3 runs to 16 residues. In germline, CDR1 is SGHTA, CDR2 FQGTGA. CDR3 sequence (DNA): TGTGCCAGCAGCTTCAACTCCGTCGCGAACACCGGGGAGCTGTTTTTT. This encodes CASSFNSVANTGELFF.

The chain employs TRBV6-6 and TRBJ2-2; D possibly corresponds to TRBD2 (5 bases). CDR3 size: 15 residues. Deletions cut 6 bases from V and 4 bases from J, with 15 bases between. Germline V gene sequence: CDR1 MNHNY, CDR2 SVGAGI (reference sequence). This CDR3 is CASSPVLEGTGELFF. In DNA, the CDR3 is TGTGCCAGCAGCCCTGTGCTAGAGGGCACCGGGGAGCTGTTTTTT.